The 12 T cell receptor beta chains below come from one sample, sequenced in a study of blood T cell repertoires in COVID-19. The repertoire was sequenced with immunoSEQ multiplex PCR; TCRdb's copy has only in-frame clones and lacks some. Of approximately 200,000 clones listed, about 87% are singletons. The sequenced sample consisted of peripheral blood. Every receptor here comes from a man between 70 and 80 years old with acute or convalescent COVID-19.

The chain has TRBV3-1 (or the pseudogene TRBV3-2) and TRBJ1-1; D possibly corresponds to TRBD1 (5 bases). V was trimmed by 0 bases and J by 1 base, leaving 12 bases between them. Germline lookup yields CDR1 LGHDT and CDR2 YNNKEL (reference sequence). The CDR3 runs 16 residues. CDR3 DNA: TGTGCCAGCAGCCAAGAGTTGGCAGGGAAGAACACTGAAGCTTTCTTT. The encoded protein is CASSQELAGKNTEAFF.

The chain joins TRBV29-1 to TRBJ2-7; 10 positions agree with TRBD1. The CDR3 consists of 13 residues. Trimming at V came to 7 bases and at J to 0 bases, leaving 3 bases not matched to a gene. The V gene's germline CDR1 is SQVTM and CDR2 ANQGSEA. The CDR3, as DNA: TGCAGCGGGGGACAGGGGAGCTCCTACGAGCAGTACTTC. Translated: CSGGQGSSYEQYF.

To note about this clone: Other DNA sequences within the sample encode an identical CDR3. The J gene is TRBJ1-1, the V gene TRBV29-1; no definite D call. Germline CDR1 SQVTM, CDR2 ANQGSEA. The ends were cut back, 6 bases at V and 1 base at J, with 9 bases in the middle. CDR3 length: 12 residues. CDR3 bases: TGCAGCGTCGAGGGAGGGAACACTGAAGCTTTCTTT. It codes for CSVEGGNTEAFF.

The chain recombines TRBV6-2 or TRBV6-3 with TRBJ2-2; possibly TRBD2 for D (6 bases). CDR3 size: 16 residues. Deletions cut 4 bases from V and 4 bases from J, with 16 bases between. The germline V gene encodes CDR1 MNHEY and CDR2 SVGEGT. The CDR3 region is CASSSVSGTPTGELFF. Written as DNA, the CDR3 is TGTGCCAGCAGTTCCGTCTCCGGGACTCCCACCGGGGAGCTGTTTTTT.

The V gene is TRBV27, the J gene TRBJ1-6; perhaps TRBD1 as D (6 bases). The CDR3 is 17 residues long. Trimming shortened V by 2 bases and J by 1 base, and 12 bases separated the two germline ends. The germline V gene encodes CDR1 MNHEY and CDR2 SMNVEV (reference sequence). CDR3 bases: TGTGCCAGCAGTTTAAGAAGGGGGAGATCCTATAATTCACCCCTCCACTTT. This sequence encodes CASSLRRGRSYNSPLHF.

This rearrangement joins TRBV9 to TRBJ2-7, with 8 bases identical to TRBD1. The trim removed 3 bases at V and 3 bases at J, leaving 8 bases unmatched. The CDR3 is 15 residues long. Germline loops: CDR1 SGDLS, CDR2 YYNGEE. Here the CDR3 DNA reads TGTGCCAGCAGCGACCGGGACAGGACCCTCTACGAGCAGTACTTC. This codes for CASSDRDRTLYEQYF.

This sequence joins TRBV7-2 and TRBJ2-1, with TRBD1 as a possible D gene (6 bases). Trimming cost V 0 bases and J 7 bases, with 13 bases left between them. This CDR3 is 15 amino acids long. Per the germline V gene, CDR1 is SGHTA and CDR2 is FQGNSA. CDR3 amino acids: CASSLAGGRRNEQFF. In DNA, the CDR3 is TGTGCCAGCAGCTTAGCAGGGGGTCGGAGGAATGAGCAGTTCTTC.

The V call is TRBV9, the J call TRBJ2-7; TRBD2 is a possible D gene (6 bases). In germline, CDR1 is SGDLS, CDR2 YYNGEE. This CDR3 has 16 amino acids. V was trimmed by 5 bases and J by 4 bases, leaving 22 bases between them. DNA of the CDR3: TGTGCCAGCAGTCCGGGTACCGGGACTTACCTTTACGAGCAGTACTTC. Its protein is CASSPGTGTYLYEQYF.

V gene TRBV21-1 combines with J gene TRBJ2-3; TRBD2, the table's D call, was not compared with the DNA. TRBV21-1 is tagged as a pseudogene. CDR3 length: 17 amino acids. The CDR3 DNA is TGTGCCAGCAGCAAAGGACTAGCGGGAGGGGAGGCAGATACGCAGTATTTT. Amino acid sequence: CASSKGLAGGEADTQYF.

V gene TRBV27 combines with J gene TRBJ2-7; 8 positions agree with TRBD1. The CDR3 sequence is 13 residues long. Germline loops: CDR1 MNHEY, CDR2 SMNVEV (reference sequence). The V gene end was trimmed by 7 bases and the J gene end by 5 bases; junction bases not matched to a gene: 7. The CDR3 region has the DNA TGTGCCAGCACGGACAGGGCAACTAACGAGCAGTACTTC. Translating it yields CASTDRATNEQYF.

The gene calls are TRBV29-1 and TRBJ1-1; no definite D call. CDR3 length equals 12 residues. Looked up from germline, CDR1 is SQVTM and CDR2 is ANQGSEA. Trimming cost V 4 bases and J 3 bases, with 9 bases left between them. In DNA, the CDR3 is TGCAGCGTTGTGTTGGCAGACACTGAAGCTTTCTTT. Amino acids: CSVVLADTEAFF.

The CDR3: CASSIAAINQPQHF. In DNA, the CDR3 is TGTGCCAGTAGTATAGCTGCGATCAATCAGCCCCAGCATTTT. This chain joins TRBV19 and TRBJ1-5, with D hard to call. Trimming cost V 1 base and J 3 bases, with 7 bases left between them. Germline-derived CDR1 and CDR2 are LNHDA and SQIVND (reference sequence). CDR3 length: 14 amino acids.